The source of this TCR beta chain is a study of blood T cell repertoires in COVID-19. Generated by immunoSEQ multiplex PCR, the TCRdb table keeps only in-frame clones and is missing some. The table shows 84,000 or so clones, with roughly 80% occurring only once. The sequenced material came from peripheral blood. The sequence was obtained from a human donor in a cohort sampled during active COVID-19.

CDR3 amino acids: CASSLARNYGYTF. The CDR3 bases are TGTGCCAGCAGCTTAGCCAGGAACTATGGCTACACCTTC. V gene TRBV7-9 combines with J gene TRBJ1-2; D unresolved. The CDR3 runs 13 residues. V gave up 0 bases and J gave up 2 bases, with 4 bases separating them. The V gene's germline CDR1 is SEHNR and CDR2 FQNEAQ (reference sequence).